The present T cell receptor (beta chain) was sequenced within a study of T cells in Graves' hyperthyroidism and ophthalmopathy. General observations from the study: The blood repertoire included most of the expanded thyroid clonotypes above 0.001. With a median lead of approximately 6 months before onset, the model predicted ophthalmopathy.

CDR3 size: 17 residues. V shed 4 bases, J shed 0 bases, and the junction held 7 bases outside the gene matches. CDR1 SEHNR and CDR2 FQNEAQ come from the germline V gene (reference sequence). Using RNA transcripts as the source, TCR beta CDR3 regions were amplified. The TCR CDR3 first-round RT-PCR relied on the HTBI primer set. TCRdb processed the multiplex PCR reads anew with MiXCR; each CDR3 protein has one entry. This table has roughly 570,000 distinct CDR3 sequences, 40% to 55% appearing once. As to this clonotype: Its antigen is still unknown.

Patients between 18 and 65 years old had hyperthyroidism, newly diagnosed and lasting under 2 months. The clonotype originates from a woman aged 18-30 years with Graves' hyperthyroidism. This sequence joins TRBV7-9 and TRBJ2-5; 11 bases are a match to TRBD2. Sample: peripheral blood or thyroid tissue (not recorded which). CDR3 protein: CASSSLTSGGHQETQYF. The CDR3 DNA sequence: TGTGCCAGCAGCTCCCTCACTAGCGGGGGCCACCAAGAGACCCAGTACTTC.